The entry that follows covers one T cell receptor beta chain sequence. What it recognizes is unknown. Total RNA, at least 6 micrograms per sample, came from PBMCs. The data belong to a study of blood T cells in healthy people across ages. Combining a sample-barcoded 5' primer with a J-beta primer mix, a second PCR ran for about 7 to 12 cycles. TCRdb fed the 5' RACE reads into MiXCR, producing one record per CDR3 protein. The data contain hundreds of thousands of distinct CDR3 sequences, 20% to 25% of them singletons. Regarding the study as a whole: Diversity estimates drawn from one million T cells were deemed underestimates. Across the age range, TCR beta diversity per million T cells fell in a roughly linear way.

This TCR came from a man aged 65 to 79 in good health. The sequencing input was blood.

The CDR3 loop reads CASRAGTGVRQPQHF. The CDR3 DNA reads TGTGCCAGCAGAGCCGGGACAGGGGTTCGCCAGCCCCAGCATTTT. The chain combines TRBV2 with TRBJ1-5, with TRBD1 matching over 10 bases. The V gene end was trimmed by 6 bases and the J gene end by 7 bases; junction bases not matched to a gene: 9. The CDR3 has 15 amino acids. Germline-derived CDR1 and CDR2 are SNHLY and FYNNEI.